The entry below describes one T cell receptor (beta chain). Its matching antigen is unknown. This entry is derived from a study of cytomegalovirus exposure and HLA in healthy donors. Broader study findings: One later analysis reportedly identified an Asian-associated ancestry cluster that showed fewer N-insertions than the approximately 600-donor mean. With further analysis later on, most CMV-associated TCR beta chains appeared HLA-restricted.

Use of 60 Vbeta and 13 Jbeta primers characterized the PCR. Libraries were prepared by immunoSEQ multiplex PCR; TCRdb keeps only in-frame clonotypes and omits some of them. Here the sample spans over 150,000 clones, 68% being singletons. The CDR3 totals 14 residues. Germline-derived CDR1 and CDR2 are MNHEY and SVGAGI. Trimming stripped 6 bases from V and 5 bases from J, with 15 bases between. This TCR was recovered from a middle-aged woman in good health and CMV-seropositive. The sequencing input was PBMCs. The chain links TRBV6-5 to TRBJ2-3; D not certain. For the CDR3, the DNA is TGTGCCAGCAGCCCCCTCCCCCTCCTAGATACGCAGTATTTT. It codes for CASSPLPLLDTQYF.